The 20 T cell receptor beta chains given below trace back to one sample, sequenced in a study of cytomegalovirus exposure and HLA in healthy donors. This table comes from immunoSEQ multiplex PCR, and its TCRdb copy is limited to in-frame clones, with some not included. The data hold around 240,000 clones, with about 90% observed a single time. Sequenced input: PBMCs. These receptor sequences come from a woman aged 18-35 years in good health and CMV-seronegative.

The DNA of the CDR3 is TGTGCCAGCTCTGAGCGAGTCCTAGAGACCCAGTACTTC. Translated: CASSERVLETQYF. The chain couples TRBV6-5 to TRBJ2-5; D is unresolved. CDR3 size: 13 residues. From germline, CDR1 is MNHEY and CDR2 SVGAGI. The V gene lost 8 bases and the J gene lost 4 bases, with 14 bases spanning the gap.

The chain carries TRBV30 and TRBJ2-7; 9 positions match TRBD2. CDR1 and CDR2 from the germline V gene are GTSNPN and SVGIG (reference sequence). Trimming took 4 bases from V and 5 from J; bases not matched to a gene: 15. The CDR3 covers 16 residues. The CDR3, as DNA: TGTGCCTGGACCCTAGGGAATAGCGGGGGTATGGACGAGCAGTACTTC. Amino acids: CAWTLGNSGGMDEQYF.

DNA for the CDR3: TGTGCCAGCAGTTGGCTAGCGCCTAGCTACGAGCAGTACTTC. Translated, it gives CASSWLAPSYEQYF. The chain joins TRBV28 to TRBJ2-7; D is perhaps TRBD2 (6 bases). The CDR3 is 14 amino acids. Germline CDR1 and CDR2: MDHEN and SYDVKM. V was pared by 4 bases and J by 3 bases, with 13 bases between.

As concerns this clone: Other DNA sequences in the same sample also yield this CDR3. The chain joins TRBV15 to TRBJ1-3, with D unclear. V shed 0 bases and J shed 1 base, with 7 bases lying between them. CDR3 length equals 15 residues. The germline V gene has CDR1 LNHNV and CDR2 YYDKDF (reference sequence). The CDR3 is CATSRDLGSGNTIYF. CDR3 nucleotide sequence: TGTGCCACCAGCAGAGATCTCGGTTCTGGAAACACCATATATTTT.

This chain uses TRBV2 with TRBJ2-4; D gene ambiguous. The CDR3 has 14 amino acids. Per germline, CDR1 SNHLY and CDR2 FYNNEI. V was trimmed by 6 bases and J by 0 bases, leaving 9 bases between them. This chain's CDR3 is CASRTSLAKNIQYF. CDR3 nucleotides: TGTGCCAGCAGAACGAGCCTAGCCAAAAACATTCAGTACTTC.

This sequence joins TRBV2 and TRBJ1-2, with 7 bases identical to TRBD1. The CDR3 covers 16 residues. Trimming at V came to 0 bases and at J to 9 bases, leaving 13 bases not matched to a gene. From germline, CDR1 is SNHLY and CDR2 FYNNEI. Here the CDR3 reads CASSEALKGAEWSYTF. CDR3 sequence (DNA): TGTGCCAGCAGTGAAGCGCTTAAGGGGGCTGAATGGAGCTACACCTTC.

The chain uses TRBV9 and TRBJ2-2; 11 nucleotides line up with TRBD2. Germline values: CDR1 SGDLS, CDR2 YYNGEE. The CDR3 totals 16 residues. J lost 1 base, V lost 4 bases, and 3 bases had no gene match. Here the CDR3 DNA reads TGTGCCAGCAGCCCCGGGACTAGCGGGAACACCGGGGAGCTGTTTTTT. Its protein is CASSPGTSGNTGELFF.

V is TRBV6-4 and J is TRBJ2-1; D unclear. Germline-derived CDR1 and CDR2 are MRHNA and SNTAGT. The CDR3 sequence is 11 residues long. Between the trimmed V and J ends, which lost 6 bases and 5 bases, there was a span of 5 bases. CDR3 region: CASRSNNEQFF. For the CDR3, the DNA is TGTGCCAGCAGGAGTAACAATGAGCAGTTCTTC.

About this clone itself: The sample contains more than one DNA sequence encoding this CDR3. The rearrangement links TRBV9 to TRBJ1-5; weak D call: TRBD1 (5 bases). The germline V and J ends were trimmed by 2 bases and 2 bases, with 8 bases remaining between them. The length of the CDR3 is 14 residues. Germline V gene sequence: CDR1 SGDLS, CDR2 YYNGEE. DNA of the CDR3: TGTGCCAGCAGCGTCGCGGGGGGCAATCAGCCCCAGCATTTT. Residues: CASSVAGGNQPQHF.

V usage is TRBV2 and J usage is TRBJ1-2; 8 positions agree with TRBD1. Germline loops: CDR1 SNHLY, CDR2 FYNNEI. This CDR3 contains 20 residues. V trimming: 0 bases; J trimming: 4 bases; junction bases outside the gene matches: 19. CDR3: CASSEAGQGAIYELAYGYTF. The CDR3 DNA is TGTGCCAGCAGTGAAGCGGGGCAGGGGGCTATATATGAGCTTGCCTATGGCTACACCTTC.

The chain is built from TRBV27 and TRBJ2-7; TRBD2 might be the D (6 bases). The V and J ends lost 2 bases and 0 bases respectively, with 20 bases between them. Germline CDR1 and CDR2: MNHEY and SMNVEV (reference sequence). There are 18 residues in the CDR3. CDR3 bases: TGTGCCAGCAGTTTAGGAGGGGCAGGGTGGTCGGTCTCCTACGAGCAGTACGTC. Protein: CASSLGGAGWSVSYEQYV.

This clone was observed once. The V and J genes are TRBV28 and TRBJ2-7; 10 positions agree with TRBD2. CDR3 length: 18 residues. The V gene's germline CDR1 is MDHEN and CDR2 SYDVKM. Trimming at V came to 7 bases and at J to 5 bases, leaving 20 bases not matched to a gene. The CDR3 DNA follows: TGTGCCAGCACTCAAGGTGGGGCTAGCGGGGGTTTCAGTCACGAGCAGTACTTC. Its protein is CASTQGGASGGFSHEQYF.

The chain uses TRBV5-1 and TRBJ1-2; 7 bases line up with TRBD1. V dropped 3 bases and J dropped 4; count of bases not matched to a gene: 12. Germline V lookup: CDR1 SGHRS, CDR2 YFSETQ. The length of the CDR3 is 16 residues. The CDR3 loop reads CASSSSPGQARYGYTF. Here the CDR3 DNA reads TGCGCCAGCAGCTCCTCCCCCGGACAGGCCCGCTATGGCTACACCTTC.

J is TRBJ2-7 and V is TRBV23-1; possible D gene TRBD1, 6 bases. TRBV23-1 is reported as an ORF; its role is uncertain. V lost 3 bases to trimming and J lost 5 bases, with 11 bases between them. This CDR3 contains 13 residues. The CDR3 is CASSHQQGHEQYF. The CDR3 DNA reads TGCGCCAGCAGTCATCAACAGGGCCACGAGCAGTACTTC.

The CDR3 protein is CASSLGDTDQPQHF. DNA for the CDR3: TGTGCCAGCAGTTTAGGGGACACCGATCAGCCCCAGCATTTT. This chain joins TRBV28 and TRBJ1-5, with D perhaps TRBD1 (6 bases). CDR3 length: 14 amino acids. Germline V gives CDR1 MDHEN, CDR2 SYDVKM. Trimming shortened V by 2 bases and J by 5 bases, and 10 bases separated the two germline ends.

This chain joins TRBV28 and TRBJ1-3, with TRBD1 as a possible D gene (5 bases). CDR3 size: 14 residues. Trimming pared 3 bases from V and 3 bases from J, leaving 9 bases between. CDR1 is MDHEN, CDR2 SYDVKM, per germline. This CDR3 reads CASSLSGLGNTIYF. CDR3 DNA sequence: TGTGCCAGCAGTTTGTCAGGGCTTGGAAACACCATATATTTT.

The chain has TRBV10-1 and TRBJ2-1; 14 nucleotides line up with TRBD2. V lost 6 bases to trimming and J lost 2 bases; unmatched junction nucleotides: 6. The CDR3 has 17 residues. CDR1 and CDR2 from the germline V gene are WNHNN and SYGVQD (reference sequence). The CDR3 loop is CASSSGLAGGTYNEQFF. For the CDR3, the DNA is TGCGCCAGCAGCTCCGGACTAGCGGGGGGTACCTACAATGAGCAGTTCTTC.

The gene calls are TRBV6-4 and TRBJ2-3; D might be TRBD2 (6 bases). The germline gives CDR1 MRHNA, CDR2 SNTAGT. The CDR3 length is 16 residues. The V end was cut by 7 bases, the J end by 8 bases, with 25 bases between. The CDR3 is CASTRPRRTPGGTQYF. CDR3 in DNA: TGTGCCAGCACTCGACCACGGAGAACACCCGGGGGTACGCAGTATTTT.

The chain couples TRBV18 to TRBJ2-3, with 13 bases that match TRBD2. This CDR3 comprises 15 residues. J gave up 4 bases and V 2 bases, and 0 bases lay outside the gene matches. Germline CDR1 and CDR2: KGHSH and LQKENI. This CDR3 reads CASSPGLAGADTQYF. CDR3 nucleotide sequence: TGTGCCAGCTCACCAGGACTAGCGGGGGCAGATACGCAGTATTTT.

CDR3 DNA sequence: TGCAGCCCCAAGGGAGGGCTAGCGGTGCAGAGCTCCTACGAGCAGTACGTC. Translated: CSPKGGLAVQSSYEQYV. The chain recombines TRBV29-1 with TRBJ2-7, with TRBD2 matching over 7 bases. The CDR3 extends over 17 amino acids. Trimming at V came to 8 bases and at J to 0 bases, leaving 19 bases not matched to a gene. CDR1 and CDR2 from the germline V gene are SQVTM and ANQGSEA.